This is a list of T cell receptor beta chains from one sample in a study of T cells in Graves' hyperthyroidism and ophthalmopathy. TCRdb analysed the multiplex PCR reads with MiXCR anew, one entry per CDR3 protein. This table holds around 370,000 distinct CDR3 sequences, around 18% found once. Sequenced input: blood. All receptors derive from a man aged 18 to 29 with Graves' ophthalmopathy. Each CDR3 is given with its conserved first and last residue. Fields, in order: D gene, J gene, V gene, clone size, CDR3 protein, CDR3 DNA. The D gene is left open where the match is weak. Size values are once, few and many counts, or a class for expanded clones, and some rows have none.

TRBD2 | TRBJ2-3 | TRBV12-3/TRBV12-4 | many | CASSLAGLAGGSTDTQYF | TGTGCCAGCAGTTTGGCGGGGTTAGCGGGGGGGAGCACAGATACGCAGTATTTT
TRBD1 | TRBJ1-4 | TRBV5-1 | NA | CASSLRTGEKLFF | TGCGCCAGCAGCCTACGGACAGGGGAAAAACTGTTTTTT
NA | TRBJ2-5 | TRBV14 | few | CASSQLQGQETQYF | TGTGCCAGCAGCCAACTTCAGGGACAAGAGACCCAGTACTTC
NA | TRBJ2-5 | TRBV5-6 | many | CATKTGGQETQYF | TGTGCCACCAAAACCGGGGGCCAAGAGACCCAGTACTTC
NA | TRBJ2-7 | TRBV5-1 | many | CASSLSLGTEQYF | TGCGCCAGCAGCTTGAGCCTCGGGACAGAGCAGTACTTC
NA | TRBJ1-5 | TRBV28 | many | CASSRGRGQPQHF | TGTGCCAGCAGCAGGGGAAGGGGTCAGCCCCAGCATTTT
TRBD1 | TRBJ2-7 | TRBV4-2 | few | CASSQTGAPAGEQYF | TGTGCCAGCAGCCAGACAGGGGCGCCTGCAGGCGAGCAGTACTTC
NA | TRBJ1-5 | TRBV19 | NA | CASSSPGTYSDSNQPQHF | TGTGCCAGTAGTTCCCCCGGGACATATTCGGACAGCAATCAGCCCCAGCATTTT
TRBD1 | TRBJ1-4 | TRBV6-6 | many | CASSYSYRGDEKLFF | TGTGCCAGCAGTTACTCGTACAGGGGAGATGAAAAACTGTTTTTT
NA | TRBJ1-5 | TRBV28 | many | CASSLKGGNQPQHF | TGTGCCAGCAGTTTGAAGGGGGGCAATCAGCCCCAGCATTTT
NA | TRBJ1-4 | TRBV7-9 | many | CASSGNLRRSTNEKLFF | TGTGCCAGCAGCGGAAATCTCCGACGTTCAACTAATGAAAAACTGTTTTTT
NA | TRBJ2-4 | TRBV11-2 | many | CASSLGPGRAKNIQYF | TGTGCCAGCAGCTTAGGCCCCGGCCGAGCCAAAAACATTCAGTACTTC
NA | TRBJ1-1 | TRBV9 | many | CASSASDTEAFF | TGTGCCAGCAGCGCCTCGGACACTGAAGCTTTCTTT
NA | TRBJ1-5 | TRBV15 | once | CATSPGAPNQPQHF | TGTGCCACCAGCCCAGGGGCCCCCAATCAGCCCCAGCATTTT
NA | TRBJ2-5 | TRBV14 | NA | CASSQHTGQTQETQYF | TGTGCCAGCAGCCAGCATACGGGACAAACACAAGAGACCCAGTACTTC
NA | TRBJ2-7 | TRBV5-1 | NA | CASSPGDHSQEQYF | TGCGCCAGCAGCCCCGGTGACCACAGTCAAGAGCAGTACTTC
NA | TRBJ2-5 | TRBV6-1 | many | CASSVSRQQEETQYF | TGTGCCAGCAGTGTTTCCCGACAGCAAGAAGAGACCCAGTACTTC
TRBD1 | TRBJ1-2 | TRBV29-1 | many | CSVEDWDRQGSGYTF | TGCAGCGTTGAAGACTGGGATCGACAGGGTAGTGGCTACACCTTC
NA | TRBJ1-4 | TRBV5-5 | many | CASSFSLSTNEKLFF | TGTGCCAGCAGCTTCAGTCTCTCAACTAATGAAAAACTGTTTTTT
NA | TRBJ2-7 | TRBV5-1 | many | CASSLADDEQYF | TGCGCCAGCAGCTTGGCCGACGACGAGCAGTACTTC
NA | TRBJ2-5 | TRBV20-1 | NA | CSARSTLGRSGETQYF | TGCAGTGCTAGATCTACACTGGGCCGGAGTGGGGAGACCCAGTACTTC
NA | TRBJ2-1 | TRBV11-2 | many | CASSGRGWTSYNEQFF | TGTGCCAGCAGCGGCAGAGGTTGGACCTCCTACAATGAGCAGTTCTTC
NA | TRBJ2-7 | TRBV20-1 | many | CSAPWNGFVGEQYF | TGCAGTGCTCCCTGGAACGGGTTTGTTGGCGAGCAGTACTTC
NA | TRBJ2-1 | TRBV12-3/TRBV12-4 | NA | CASSHTAGFSYNEQFF | TGTGCCAGCAGTCACACGGCGGGTTTCTCCTACAATGAGCAGTTCTTC
NA | TRBJ1-4 | TRBV15 | NA | CATSRAPLRGKLFF | TGTGCCACCAGCAGAGCCCCCCTCAGGGGAAAACTGTTTTTT
NA | TRBJ2-5 | TRBV7-8 | many | CASSSRQATFPETQYF | TGTGCCAGCAGCTCGAGACAGGCTACTTTTCCCGAGACCCAGTACTTC
NA | TRBJ1-1 | TRBV24-1 | NA | CATSEGSGRNTEAFF | TGTGCCACCAGTGAAGGGTCGGGGAGGAACACTGAAGCTTTCTTT
TRBD2 | TRBJ2-5 | TRBV12-3/TRBV12-4 | NA | CASSSSIAGGYGIETQYF | TGTGCCAGCAGTTCCTCAATAGCGGGGGGTTATGGTATTGAGACCCAGTACTTC
NA | TRBJ1-2 | TRBV12-3/TRBV12-4 | many | CASGRLYGYTF | TGTGCCAGCGGGCGGCTCTATGGCTACACCTTC
TRBD1 | TRBJ1-2 | TRBV18 | many | CASSLGQANYGYTF | TGTGCCAGCTCACTAGGACAGGCTAACTATGGCTACACCTTC
NA | TRBJ1-6 | TRBV12-3/TRBV12-4 | few | CASSIGGSPSPLHF | TGTGCCAGCAGTATTGGGGGGTCCCCCTCACCCCTCCACTTT
NA | TRBJ2-5 | TRBV20-1 | NA | CSARGGSTQYF | TGCAGTGCTAGAGGGGGTAGCACCCAGTACTTC
NA | TRBJ2-7 | TRBV29-1 | NA | CSVNWAGGLGYEQYF | TGCAGCGTTAATTGGGCTGGGGGGCTTGGTTACGAGCAGTACTTC
NA | TRBJ2-2 | TRBV6-5 | NA | CASSYSWGNSGGELFF | TGTGCCAGCAGTTACTCGTGGGGTAATAGTGGCGGGGAGCTGTTTTTT
NA | TRBJ1-2 | TRBV7-2 | many | CASSPQNGVYGYTF | TGTGCCAGCAGCCCCCAAAATGGGGTCTATGGCTACACCTTC
NA | TRBJ1-1 | TRBV3-1 | many | CASRYTGNTEAFF | TGTGCCAGCAGATACACAGGGAACACTGAAGCTTTCTTT
NA | TRBJ1-1 | TRBV29-1 | many | CSVRPGAMNTEAFF | TGCAGCGTCCGGCCGGGAGCCATGAACACTGAAGCTTTCTTT
NA | TRBJ1-2 | TRBV28 | many | CASSLLNYGYTF | TGTGCCAGCAGTTTGCTCAACTATGGCTACACCTTC
NA | TRBJ2-3 | TRBV7-3 | NA | CASSSQGRGNTDTQYF | TGTGCCAGCAGCTCCCAGGGGCGTGGGAACACAGATACGCAGTATTTT
TRBD1 | TRBJ1-6 | TRBV7-9 | many | CASSLAGTGGLPLHF | TGTGCCAGCAGCTTAGCAGGGACAGGGGGGCTCCCCCTCCACTTT
NA | TRBJ2-3 | TRBV7-9 | many | CASSSTADTQYF | TGTGCCAGCAGCTCCACAGCGGATACGCAGTATTTT
TRBD1 | TRBJ2-1 | TRBV20-1 | few | CSAPLIRQGAGNEQFF | TGCAGTGCCCCCCTGATCCGACAGGGAGCCGGAAATGAGCAGTTCTTC